A selection of T cell receptor beta chains follows, all from one sample in a study of CD8 T cells in Susac syndrome. TCRdb reprocessed the immunoSEQ multiplex PCR reads with MiXCR, giving one entry per CDR3 protein. This sample has some 170,000 distinct CDR3 sequences, with 80% to 95% found just once. The sample comprised CD4+ T cells from PBMCs. The receptor set was obtained from a human donor in good health. Each CDR3 is given with its conserved first and last residue. A D gene is named only where the DNA matches it firmly. Clone size is stated in some rows and not others, as once, few, many or a class when expanded.

d_call	v_call	j_call	clone_size	cdr3_aa	cdr3_nt
TRBD2	TRBV20-1	TRBJ2-7	-	CSASQTGGSSYEQYF	TGCAGTGCTAGTCAGACGGGGGGGTCCTCCTACGAGCAGTACTTC
TRBD1	TRBV5-1	TRBJ1-2	-	CASSFSGTGQGYGYTF	TGCGCCAGCAGCTTTTCCGGGACAGGGCAAGGCTATGGCTACACCTTC
-	TRBV9	TRBJ2-3	-	CASSVYPADTQYF	TGTGCCAGCAGCGTTTACCCGGCGGATACGCAGTATTTT
-	TRBV20-1	TRBJ2-7	-	CSATGRNYEQYF	TGCAGTGCTACCGGACGGAACTACGAGCAGTACTTC
TRBD1	TRBV5-8	TRBJ2-3	-	CASSYPAGQGTDTQYF	TGTGCCAGCAGCTACCCCGCGGGACAGGGGACAGATACGCAGTATTTT
-	TRBV9	TRBJ2-7	-	CASSVGRKDEQYF	TGTGCCAGCAGCGTTGGCCGTAAGGACGAGCAGTACTTC
-	TRBV14	TRBJ1-2	-	CASSQGAKDYGYTF	TGTGCCAGCAGCCAAGGGGCAAAAGACTATGGCTACACCTTC
-	TRBV6-1	TRBJ2-2	-	CASSFAQNTGELFF	TGTGCCAGCAGTTTCGCGCAGAACACCGGGGAGCTGTTTTTT
TRBD2	TRBV6-6	TRBJ2-3	-	CASTPGEGTQYF	TGTGCCAGCACTCCCGGGGAGGGTACGCAGTATTTT
-	TRBV12-5	TRBJ1-3	-	CASGTGTSGNTIYF	TGTGCTAGTGGCACAGGGACCAGCGGAAACACCATATATTTT
TRBD1	TRBV28	TRBJ2-7	-	CASRDPVGQAYEQYF	TGTGCCAGTAGGGACCCCGTGGGACAGGCCTACGAGCAGTACTTC
-	TRBV20-1	TRBJ1-1	-	CSARSGGGTEAFF	TGCAGTGCTAGATCTGGGGGCGGCACTGAAGCTTTCTTT
-	TRBV7-9	TRBJ1-4	-	CASSTGREEKLFF	TGTGCCAGCAGCACGGGCCGAGAAGAAAAACTGTTTTTT
-	TRBV5-6	TRBJ2-5	-	CASSLVWGQETQYF	TGTGCCAGCAGCTTGGTCTGGGGCCAAGAGACCCAGTACTTC
-	TRBV5-1	TRBJ2-7	-	CASSPTTGNYEQYF	TGCGCCAGCAGCCCGACGACTGGAAACTACGAGCAGTACTTC
TRBD1	TRBV12-3/TRBV12-4	TRBJ2-7	-	CASSFGQGIYEQYF	TGTGCCAGCAGTTTTGGACAGGGAATCTACGAGCAGTACTTC
TRBD1	TRBV5-8	TRBJ1-1	-	CASSPGGPTMAFF	TGTGCCAGCAGCCCAGGGGGCCCAACGATGGCTTTCTTT
TRBD1	TRBV4-2	TRBJ2-7	-	CASSPGQGLNYEQYF	TGTGCCAGCAGCCCAGGACAGGGCCTGAACTACGAGCAGTACTTC
-	TRBV29-1	TRBJ1-3	-	CSASGLNGNTIYF	TGCAGCGCGTCTGGTCTAAATGGAAACACCATATATTTT
-	TRBV27	TRBJ1-6	-	CASSAKLWGSPLHF	TGTGCCAGCAGTGCGAAGTTGTGGGGGTCACCCCTCCACTTT
TRBD1	TRBV7-9	TRBJ1-1	-	CASSARQGSTEAFF	TGTGCCAGCAGCGCCAGACAGGGATCGACTGAAGCTTTCTTT
-	TRBV19	TRBJ2-5	-	CASSAVGGRETQYF	TGTGCCAGTAGTGCCGTCGGGGGCCGGGAGACCCAGTACTTC
-	TRBV12-3/TRBV12-4	TRBJ2-1	-	CASSLESVSNEQFF	TGTGCCAGCAGTTTAGAATCCGTATCAAATGAGCAGTTCTTC
-	TRBV3-1	TRBJ2-7	-	CASSLGPGDQYF	TGTGCCAGCAGCCTCGGTCCCGGTGACCAGTACTTC
-	TRBV18	TRBJ2-7	-	CASSPGAATYEQYF	TGTGCCAGCTCACCGGGGGCAGCTACCTACGAGCAGTACTTC
-	TRBV6-4	TRBJ1-5	-	CASSDGAAGPQHF	TGTGCCAGCAGTGACGGGGCGGCAGGGCCCCAGCATTTT
-	TRBV19	TRBJ2-7	-	CASSILGGEQYF	TGTGCCAGTAGTATCCTCGGAGGCGAGCAGTACTTC
-	TRBV19	TRBJ1-3	-	CASSTRGAGNTIYF	TGTGCCAGTAGTACCCGAGGGGCTGGAAACACCATATATTTT
TRBD1	TRBV2	TRBJ1-6	-	CASIRTGPSPLHF	TGTGCCAGCATTCGGACAGGGCCTTCACCCCTCCACTTT
-	TRBV7-3	TRBJ2-3	-	CASSLNPTLSTDTQYF	TGTGCCAGCAGCTTAAATCCGACCTTAAGCACAGATACGCAGTATTTT
TRBD1	TRBV2	TRBJ2-7	-	CASTRDSYEQYF	TGTGCCAGCACCAGGGACAGCTACGAGCAGTACTTC
TRBD2	TRBV3-1	TRBJ2-7	few	CASSRTSGAYEQYF	TGTGCCAGCAGCCGCACTAGCGGCGCCTACGAGCAGTACTTC
TRBD1	TRBV27	TRBJ2-7	few	CASSTRLPGTGVFYEQYF	TGTGCCAGCAGTACACGCCTTCCCGGGACAGGGGTTTTCTACGAGCAGTACTTC
-	TRBV7-6	TRBJ2-1	-	CASSPAEGGVNEQFF	TGTGCCAGCAGCCCTGCGGAGGGGGGAGTGAATGAGCAGTTCTTC
-	TRBV20-1	TRBJ2-5	-	CSARRGQETQYF	TGCAGTGCTAGACGAGGGCAAGAGACCCAGTACTTC
-	TRBV29-1	TRBJ1-2	-	CSVLAGEDGYTF	TGCAGCGTTCTAGCAGGGGAGGACGGCTACACCTTC
TRBD1	TRBV7-2	TRBJ2-5	-	CASSLVGTGSETQYF	TGTGCCAGCAGCTTAGTGGGGACAGGCTCCGAGACCCAGTACTTC
TRBD1	TRBV18	TRBJ2-5	-	CASSRSGQGEETQYF	TGTGCCAGCTCACGTTCCGGACAGGGCGAAGAGACCCAGTACTTC
-	TRBV7-8	TRBJ1-6	-	CASSLGVGDSPLHF	TGTGCCAGCAGCTTAGGAGTCGGGGATTCACCCCTCCACTTT
-	TRBV28	TRBJ2-3	-	CASWGPGTDTQYF	TGTGCCAGTTGGGGGCCGGGCACAGATACGCAGTATTTT
TRBD1	TRBV10-3	TRBJ2-7	-	CAISGGQASSYEQYF	TGTGCCATCAGTGGAGGACAGGCCAGCTCCTACGAGCAGTACTTC
TRBD1	TRBV18	TRBJ1-1	-	CASSPGQGSGEAFF	TGTGCCAGCTCACCGGGACAGGGCTCCGGTGAAGCTTTCTTT
TRBD2	TRBV5-1	TRBJ2-7	once	CASSTTGLVSYEQYF	TGCGCCAGCAGCACTACGGGACTAGTGTCCTACGAGCAGTACTTC
-	TRBV28	TRBJ2-1	-	CASNGATPRDEQFF	TGTGCCAGCAATGGGGCTACCCCGAGGGATGAGCAGTTCTTC
-	TRBV12-3/TRBV12-4	TRBJ1-1	-	CASSPGGEAFF	TGTGCCAGCAGTCCCGGAGGGGAAGCTTTCTTT